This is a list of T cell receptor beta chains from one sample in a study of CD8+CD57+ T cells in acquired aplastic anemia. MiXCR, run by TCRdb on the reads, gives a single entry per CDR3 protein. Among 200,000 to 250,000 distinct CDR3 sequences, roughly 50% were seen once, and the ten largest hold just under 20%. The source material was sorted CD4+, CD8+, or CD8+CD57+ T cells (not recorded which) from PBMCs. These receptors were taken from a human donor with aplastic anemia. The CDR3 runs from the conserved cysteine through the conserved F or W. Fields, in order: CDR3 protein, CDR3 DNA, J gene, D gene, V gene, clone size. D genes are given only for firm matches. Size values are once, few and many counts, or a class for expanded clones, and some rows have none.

CDR3 protein: CASSLGPNPRGYTF
CDR3 DNA: TGCGCCAGCAGCTTAGGGCCTAATCCTAGAGGCTACACCTTC
J gene: TRBJ1-2
D gene: -
V gene: TRBV5-1
clone size: -

CDR3 protein: CASSPGLAGAPNTGELFF
CDR3 DNA: TGTGCCAGCAGCCCCGGACTAGCGGGGGCCCCGAACACCGGGGAGCTGTTTTTT
J gene: TRBJ2-2
D gene: TRBD2
V gene: TRBV7-2
clone size: many

CDR3 protein: CSAIRDRDYEQYF
CDR3 DNA: TGCAGTGCTATCAGGGACAGGGACTACGAGCAGTACTTC
J gene: TRBJ2-7
D gene: TRBD1
V gene: TRBV20-1
clone size: -

CDR3 protein: CASSQGAGYGYTF
CDR3 DNA: TGTGCCAGCAGCCAAGGGGCAGGCTATGGCTACACCTTC
J gene: TRBJ1-2
D gene: -
V gene: TRBV3-1
clone size: many

CDR3 protein: CASSVGAGASYEQYF
CDR3 DNA: TGTGCCAGCAGCGTAGGGGCGGGAGCGTCCTACGAGCAGTACTTC
J gene: TRBJ2-7
D gene: TRBD2
V gene: TRBV9
clone size: -

CDR3 protein: CASSFMRLVGGEQFF
CDR3 DNA: TGTGCCAGCAGCTTTATGCGTCTGGTGGGGGGTGAGCAGTTCTTC
J gene: TRBJ2-1
D gene: -
V gene: TRBV11-3
clone size: many

CDR3 protein: CATAYVRDNEQYF
CDR3 DNA: TGTGCCACCGCTTATGTCAGGGATAACGAGCAGTACTTC
J gene: TRBJ2-7
D gene: -
V gene: TRBV10-3
clone size: -

CDR3 protein: CAISETLAGGSIAKNIQYF
CDR3 DNA: TGTGCCATCAGTGAGACCCTAGCGGGGGGGAGTATAGCCAAAAACATTCAGTACTTC
J gene: TRBJ2-4
D gene: TRBD2
V gene: TRBV10-3
clone size: many

CDR3 protein: CASRPISGTGGRTNEKLFF
CDR3 DNA: TGTGCCAGCAGACCCATATCCGGGACAGGGGGTCGGACTAATGAAAAACTGTTTTTT
J gene: TRBJ1-4
D gene: TRBD1
V gene: TRBV27
clone size: -

CDR3 protein: CSVEDRRNNYGYTF
CDR3 DNA: TGCAGCGTTGAGGACAGGCGGAATAACTATGGCTACACCTTC
J gene: TRBJ1-2
D gene: TRBD1
V gene: TRBV29-1
clone size: -

CDR3 protein: CASSFRRGTSGGEPYEQYF
CDR3 DNA: TGTGCCAGTAGCTTCAGGCGCGGGACTAGCGGGGGAGAGCCCTACGAGCAGTACTTC
J gene: TRBJ2-7
D gene: TRBD2
V gene: TRBV19
clone size: many

CDR3 protein: CASSIMRNQPQHF
CDR3 DNA: TGTGCCAGCAGCATAATGAGGAATCAGCCCCAGCATTTT
J gene: TRBJ1-5
D gene: -
V gene: TRBV6-6
clone size: -

CDR3 protein: CASRLQGNAQPQHF
CDR3 DNA: TGTGCCAGCAGGTTACAGGGAAACGCTCAGCCCCAGCATTTT
J gene: TRBJ1-5
D gene: -
V gene: TRBV6-5
clone size: -

CDR3 protein: CASSPRSSGAGGEQFF
CDR3 DNA: TGTGCCAGCAGCCCGAGGTCTAGCGGGGCTGGGGGTGAGCAGTTCTTC
J gene: TRBJ2-1
D gene: TRBD2
V gene: TRBV5-6
clone size: -

CDR3 protein: CASSLVTYSHTQYF
CDR3 DNA: TGCGCCAGCAGCTTAGTTACGTACAGCCATACGCAGTATTTT
J gene: TRBJ2-3
D gene: -
V gene: TRBV5-1
clone size: -

CDR3 protein: CSASLAGGLRNEQFF
CDR3 DNA: TGCAGTGCTAGCCTAGCGGGAGGGCTGAGGAATGAGCAGTTCTTC
J gene: TRBJ2-1
D gene: TRBD2
V gene: TRBV20-1
clone size: -

CDR3 protein: CASSKSQGSYGYTF
CDR3 DNA: TGTGCCAGCAGCAAGTCACAGGGCAGCTATGGCTACACCTTC
J gene: TRBJ1-2
D gene: -
V gene: TRBV7-8
clone size: -

CDR3 protein: CASTQGARETQYF
CDR3 DNA: TGTGCCAGCACACAGGGGGCTAGGGAGACCCAGTACTTC
J gene: TRBJ2-5
D gene: TRBD1
V gene: TRBV11-1
clone size: many

CDR3 protein: CASTPGQGVSYGYTF
CDR3 DNA: TGTGCCAGTACCCCGGGGCAGGGGGTTAGCTATGGCTACACCTTC
J gene: TRBJ1-2
D gene: TRBD1
V gene: TRBV19
clone size: once

CDR3 protein: CASSLGAGALYNGYTF
CDR3 DNA: TGTGCCAGCAGCTTAGGAGCGGGGGCGCTTTACAATGGCTACACCTTC
J gene: TRBJ1-2
D gene: -
V gene: TRBV7-2
clone size: -

CDR3 protein: CASSYSAVSNQPQHF
CDR3 DNA: TGTGCCAGCAGTTACTCTGCAGTTAGCAATCAGCCCCAGCATTTT
J gene: TRBJ1-5
D gene: -
V gene: TRBV6-5
clone size: many

CDR3 protein: CASSLVERRGNYGYTF
CDR3 DNA: TGTGCCAGCAGTTTGGTCGAAAGGAGGGGGAACTATGGCTACACCTTC
J gene: TRBJ1-2
D gene: -
V gene: TRBV28
clone size: -